This is a list of T cell receptor beta chains from one sample in a study of T cells in Graves' hyperthyroidism and ophthalmopathy. Via MiXCR, TCRdb re-called the multiplex PCR reads, giving one row per CDR3 protein. Of some 460,000 distinct CDR3 sequences listed, approximately 14% are singletons. The sequenced sample was blood. The receptors here all came from a woman aged 18-29 years with Graves' hyperthyroidism. Both conserved end residues are part of each CDR3. Fields, in order: D gene, J gene, clone size, V gene, CDR3 protein, CDR3 DNA. D genes are given only for firm matches. Where a row states a size, it is once, few, many or the class of an expanded clone; other rows omit it.

NA,TRBJ1-5,few,TRBV20-1,CSARSWDNQPQHF,TGCAGTGCTAGATCCTGGGACAATCAGCCCCAGCATTTT
NA,TRBJ1-1,many,TRBV29-1,CSVLQGWNTEAFF,TGCAGCGTTCTACAGGGCTGGAACACTGAAGCTTTCTTT
NA,TRBJ2-7,many,TRBV5-1,CASSLETGSSYEQYF,TGCGCCAGCAGCTTGGAAACCGGGTCCTCCTACGAGCAGTACTTC
NA,TRBJ2-2,few,TRBV4-3,CASSLLALAKRTGELFF,TGCGCCAGCAGCCTCCTAGCGCTAGCGAAGAGGACCGGGGAGCTGTTTTTT
TRBD1,TRBJ1-1,few,TRBV9,CASSVGSGGTGGLNTEAFF,TGTGCCAGCAGCGTAGGCTCGGGCGGGACAGGGGGCCTGAACACTGAAGCTTTCTTT
TRBD2,TRBJ2-1,many,TRBV12-3/TRBV12-4,CASSPSAGGVNEQFF,TGTGCCAGCAGCCCCTCAGCGGGAGGGGTCAATGAGCAGTTCTTC
NA,TRBJ2-6,NA,TRBV12-3/TRBV12-4,CASSLSSWSSGANVLTF,TGTGCCAGCAGTTTAAGTTCCTGGAGCTCTGGGGCCAACGTCCTGACTTTC
NA,TRBJ2-1,once,TRBV6-2/TRBV6-3,CASSKTTLWGAENEQFF,TGTGCCAGCAGCAAAACTACCCTGTGGGGGGCTGAGAATGAGCAGTTCTTC
TRBD1,TRBJ1-2,many,TRBV24-1,CATSDTQGAMDGYTF,TGTGCCACCAGTGATACTCAGGGGGCGATGGATGGCTACACCTTC
TRBD2,TRBJ2-1,NA,TRBV6-1,CASSGEGTSGSYNEQFF,TGTGCCAGCAGTGGGGAGGGGACTAGCGGCTCCTACAATGAGCAGTTCTTC
NA,TRBJ2-1,NA,TRBV15,CATSRGQIYNEQFF,TGTGCCACCAGCAGAGGACAGATCTACAATGAGCAGTTCTTC
NA,TRBJ1-2,few,TRBV10-3,CAASGYGYTF,TGTGCCGCTTCCGGGTATGGCTACACCTTC
NA,TRBJ1-2,NA,TRBV19,CASSSQIYGYTF,TGTGCCAGTAGTAGTCAGATCTATGGCTACACCTTC
NA,TRBJ2-7,few,TRBV29-1,CSVARRDWVDEQYF,TGCAGCGTGGCTCGCCGGGACTGGGTCGACGAGCAGTACTTC
TRBD2,TRBJ2-1,few,TRBV7-2,CASSFRLAGYNEQFF,TGTGCCAGCAGCTTTCGACTAGCGGGCTACAATGAGCAGTTCTTC
NA,TRBJ2-3,few,TRBV28,CASSPGRMTDTQYF,TGTGCCAGCAGTCCTGGTAGGATGACAGATACGCAGTATTTT
NA,TRBJ2-1,few,TRBV6-2/TRBV6-3,CASSYSLAEPRFF,TGTGCCAGCAGTTACTCCTTGGCCGAACCACGGTTCTTC
NA,TRBJ1-2,many,TRBV5-1,CASSLVSGDSYGYTF,TGCGCCAGCAGCTTGGTCTCAGGGGATAGTTATGGCTACACCTTC
NA,TRBJ2-5,many,TRBV29-1,CSVDWLRKETQYF,TGCAGCGTTGATTGGCTGAGAAAAGAGACCCAGTACTTC
NA,TRBJ2-7,many,TRBV28,CASSLELANSYEQYF,TGTGCCAGCAGTTTAGAACTAGCTAACTCCTACGAGCAGTACTTC
NA,TRBJ2-1,few,TRBV6-2/TRBV6-3,CASRRVDSTYNEQFF,TGTGCCAGCAGGAGGGTGGACAGCACCTACAATGAGCAGTTCTTC
NA,TRBJ1-1,NA,TRBV27,CASSLSGQTEAFF,TGTGCCAGCAGTTTATCGGGTCAGACTGAAGCTTTCTTT
TRBD2,TRBJ2-7,many,TRBV6-1,CASSEDGGRAGEQYF,TGTGCCAGCAGTGAAGATGGCGGGAGGGCCGGAGAGCAGTACTTC
NA,TRBJ1-2,few,TRBV5-1,CASSLGRYYGYTF,TGCGCCAGCAGCTTGGGACGGTACTATGGCTACACCTTC
TRBD1,TRBJ2-3,many,TRBV28,CASSVQTGRDTQYF,TGTGCCAGCAGTGTACAGACAGGGCGTGATACGCAGTATTTT
TRBD2,TRBJ2-1,many,TRBV3-1,CASTREGGYNEQFF,TGTGCCAGCACCCGGGAGGGGGGGTACAATGAGCAGTTCTTC
NA,TRBJ2-7,NA,TRBV12-3/TRBV12-4,CASSLTDFDREQYF,TGTGCCAGCAGTTTGACGGATTTCGATCGCGAGCAGTACTTC
NA,TRBJ2-3,many,TRBV7-2,CASSLEGGGTDTQYF,TGTGCCAGCAGCTTAGAAGGGGGTGGCACAGATACGCAGTATTTT
TRBD2,TRBJ2-7,many,TRBV2,CASSEDLGLAVHEQYF,TGTGCCAGCAGTGAAGATTTGGGACTAGCTGTCCACGAGCAGTACTTC
NA,TRBJ1-4,few,TRBV28,CASSTSIEKLFF,TGTGCCAGCAGTACCTCAATTGAAAAACTGTTTTTT
NA,TRBJ2-7,few,TRBV4-1,CASSQVGDSFYEQYF,TGCGCCAGCAGCCAAGTCGGGGACTCTTTTTACGAGCAGTACTTC
NA,TRBJ2-7,NA,TRBV28,CASSTGPPYEQYF,TGTGCCAGTTCAACGGGACCCCCCTACGAGCAGTACTTC
NA,TRBJ1-4,few,TRBV6-1,CASSEAWQGYEKLFF,TGTGCCAGCAGTGAAGCTTGGCAGGGTTATGAAAAACTGTTTTTT
TRBD2,TRBJ2-7,NA,TRBV28,CASSLFPAGGPEQYF,TGTGCCAGCAGTTTATTCCCAGCGGGAGGCCCCGAGCAGTACTTC
NA,TRBJ2-1,many,TRBV7-3,CASSRGGDWFDEQFF,TGTGCCAGCAGCCGAGGGGGAGACTGGTTCGATGAGCAGTTCTTC
TRBD2,TRBJ2-2,NA,TRBV7-2,CASSLTSGGWNTGELFF,TGTGCCAGCAGCCTCACTAGCGGGGGCTGGAACACCGGGGAGCTGTTTTTT
TRBD1,TRBJ2-3,NA,TRBV13,CASSLGTGDADTQYF,TGTGCCAGCAGCTTAGGGACAGGGGACGCAGATACGCAGTATTTT
TRBD1,TRBJ1-1,NA,TRBV27,CASSTGQGTMNTEAFF,TGTGCCAGCAGTACAGGACAGGGGACAATGAACACTGAAGCTTTCTTT
TRBD2,TRBJ2-3,few,TRBV10-3,CAISAGLAGTDTQYF,TGTGCCATCAGTGCTGGACTAGCGGGGACAGATACGCAGTATTTT
NA,TRBJ2-4,NA,TRBV29-1,CSVEDIKTPWSIQYF,TGCAGCGTTGAAGATATTAAGACCCCCTGGAGCATTCAGTACTTC